This TCR beta chain was sequenced during a study of cytomegalovirus exposure and HLA in healthy donors. The overall study: The roughly 670 first-cohort repertoires and the approximately 130 validation repertoires shared the same platform, a later analysis reported.

The repertoire was sequenced with immunoSEQ multiplex PCR; TCRdb's copy has only in-frame clones and lacks some. This sample yields about 250,000 clones, of which more than 85% are seen a single time; around 11% belongs to the top ten. CDR1 is SGHKS and CDR2 is YYEKEE in the germline V gene (reference sequence). V shed 4 bases and J shed 1 base, with 10 bases lying between them. The CDR3 is 14 residues long. This clone was seen more than once but under ten times. This chain uses TRBV5-5 with TRBJ2-3; perhaps TRBD1 as D (6 bases). Sequencing was done on a sample of PBMCs. The TCR originated in a man between 18 and 29 years old in good health and CMV-seropositive. Written as DNA, the CDR3 is TGTGCCAGCAGCCGAAGACAGGGCACAGATACGCAGTATTTT. Amino acid sequence: CASSRRQGTDTQYF.